The sequence of this TCR beta chain was determined in a study of shared clonotypes between healthy human individuals. The V and J ends lost 0 bases and 5 bases respectively, with 26 bases between them. In germline, CDR1 is SGHRS, CDR2 YFSETQ. The CDR3 runs to 19 residues. Study outcomes and limitations: Naive subsets, compared against memory subsets, generally had larger estimated richness values. Non-shared clonotypes showed lower generation probabilities than clonotypes common to all four donors.

Naive CD8 cells lacked CD45RO and underwent positive selection for CCR7, leaving out terminally differentiated effector memory CD45RA+ cells. Note on this clone: The antigen remains unidentified.

In the source study's methods: ImmunoSEQ supplied junction-only sequences lacking quality scores, so filtering was different. The method was immunoSEQ multiplex PCR; TCRdb's version includes in-frame clones alone and lacks a portion of them. Clonal size and the V and J genes are those of that table, whereas D and trimming came from the DNA. The top ten hold under 1.5% of the sample, which has 1.5 million to 2.5 million clones, about 95% seen once. The TCR sequence derives from a man aged 18 to 30 in good health. The chain couples TRBV5-1 to TRBJ1-1, with D tentatively TRBD1 (6 bases). Sequencing was carried out using naive CD8+ T cells sorted from blood. The CDR3, as DNA: TGCGCCAGCAGCTTGGCCCTGGAGGCAGGGGTAGGGATTCGGACTGAAGCTTTCTTT. This encodes CASSLALEAGVGIRTEAFF.